This TCR beta chain was identified during a study of graft-versus-host responses after intestinal transplantation (dated by TCRdb to the early 2020s). Study-level background: The transplants that recipients got were multivisceral, liver-intestinal, or isolated intestinal. Every recipient was given anti-thymocyte globulin induction, then maintenance tacrolimus and steroids for around three years. Bulk TCR-beta CDR3 sequencing was used to track graft-versus-host and host-versus-graft alloreactive T cell clones in the graft, circulation and bone marrow after intestinal transplantation. Alloreactive clones were identified by sequencing pre-transplant mixed lymphocyte reaction products and comparing them with unstimulated pre-transplant donor and recipient T cells. The cohort enrolled around 25 intestinal transplant recipients including one retransplant, and 3 patients lacking pretransplant specimens were excluded. Donor T cell macrochimerism was defined as a peak of at least 4% donor T cells among recipient peripheral blood mononuclear cells. Rather than being sequenced by the commercial service, samples from a few later patients were sequenced in-house on an Illumina MiSeq and processed with MiXCR. The investigation overall reported the following: Conclusions were limited by the relatively low number and heterogeneity of intestinal transplant patients. GvH clones turned up in recipient bone marrow, with some appearing earlier in ileal mucosa or blood, a pattern consistent with an intestinal mucosal origin. High GvH to HvG T cell clonal ratios were observed in the allografts of patients with donor T cell macrochimerism. Peak levels of circulating GvH clones were associated with declines in HvG clones early after transplant.

A note on this clone: Its antigen is currently not known. Per-nucleotide qualities are absent, and no much larger clonotype sits a single base away.

The sample's time point label is to be understood as: cells obtained before transplantation from donor or recipient. CD3+CD4+ and CD3+CD8+ populations were FACS-sorted from unstimulated pre-transplant donor and recipient cells taken from spleen or lymph nodes. Libraries were made using the immunoSEQ multiplex PCR assay. In most patients, genomic DNA was isolated using the Qiagen DNeasy Blood and Tissue Kit and sent frozen to Adaptive Biotechnologies for TCR sequencing. For most patients, genomic DNA was subjected to high-throughput TCR-beta CDR3 sequencing by Adaptive Biotechnologies. The study's own analysis went as follows. TCR sequencing data were retrieved from Adaptive's ImmunoSEQ software for some 19 patients, whereas a few other patients were processed with MiXCR and VDJtools. To correct CD4 versus CD8 sorting errors, any sequence found in both subsets at a frequency ratio below 5:1 was removed. CDR3 nucleotide sequences shared between donor and recipient were removed because their origin could not be assigned. To be classed as alloreactive, a clone needed at least 2-fold expansion over unstimulated cells and a minimum CFSE-low frequency of 0.002% (template counts) or 0.001% (read counts). A clone was considered mappable if detected in the sequenced pre-transplant spleen, lymph node, or MLR CFSE-low populations of the donor or recipient. Cumulative frequency of alloreactive clones was calculated as a percentage of all sequences weighted by copy number. The source is immuneACCESS, and TCRdb retained only in-frame sequences with V and J called. Part of the clones is not carried over; for the studies checked, unresolved V genes explain less than half of this, and the remainder is unexplained. The V and J calls and clone size come from that table; D and trimming were worked out from the DNA. The sample contains tens of thousands of clones, approximately 92% of them found a single time. Together, the top ten hold 0.45% to 0.6% of the sample.

This receptor was obtained from a human donor who received an intestinal transplant. The sample was unstimulated CD8+ T cells sorted from spleen or lymph node cells, taken before intestinal transplant.

The DNA sequence follows: TGTGCCAGCAGCTTAGGAACAGGGAGAGGTGAAAAACTGTTTTTT. Its translation reads: CASSLGTGRGEKLFF. This chain joins TRBV11-2 to TRBJ1-4, and the D gene may be TRBD1, 6 bases matching. Relative to germline, V is 1 base shorter and J is 7 bases shorter, with 13 bases between their ends. From the cysteine up to the phenylalanine, the CDR3 has a length of 15 residues. Just CDR3 DNA is preserved here, 45 bases in frame from base 1. Reading the germline V gene gives CDR1 SGHAT and CDR2 FQNNGV.